Listed here are 2 T cell receptor beta chains from one sample, sequenced in a study of T-cell memory formation after mild COVID-19. TCRdb analysed the 5' RACE reads with MiXCR anew, one entry per CDR3 protein. The sample records roughly 560,000 distinct CDR3 sequences, roughly 22% being singletons. The specimen sequenced was PBMCs or a T cell subset sorted from them (not recorded which). The receptors were gathered from an adult woman who had mild COVID-19 (a few samples of this study predate the infection). Cell type and time point are not known.

The chain is built from TRBV29-1 and TRBJ2-1; D is ambiguous. Trimming took off 7 bases at V and 0 bases at J, with 19 bases between the two ends. Germline values: CDR1 SQVTM, CDR2 ANQGSEA. CDR3 size: 16 residues. CDR3 DNA: TGCAGCGCTCTCCCTAGTTCTCCCCACTCCTACAATGAGCAGTTCTTC. This translates into CSALPSSPHSYNEQFF.

This sequence joins TRBV5-4 and TRBJ2-5; 7 positions match TRBD2. Germline loops: CDR1 SGHNT, CDR2 YYREEE (reference sequence). The V gene end was trimmed by 4 bases and the J gene end by 5 bases; junction bases not matched to a gene: 8. The CDR3 runs 14 residues. The CDR3 reads CASSLTSQGETQYF. CDR3 sequence (DNA): TGTGCCAGCAGCCTGACTAGCCAGGGTGAGACCCAGTACTTC. Together with reference TRBV5-4 and TRBJ2-5, the CDR3 gives the full variable domain: ETGVTQSPTHLIKTRGQQVTLRCSSQSGHNTVSWYQQALGQGPQFIFQYYREEENGRGNFPPRFSGLQFPNYSSELNVNALELDDSALYLCASSLTSQGETQYFGPGTRLLVL.